These 20 T cell receptor beta chains were all obtained from the same sample, sequenced in a study of blood T cell repertoires in COVID-19. Measured with immunoSEQ multiplex PCR; TCRdb has only the in-frame clones, and not every one. Seen here are roughly 38,000 clones, about three quarters observed once, and the top ten hold less than 2.5%. Sequenced input: peripheral blood. The receptors derive from a man in his 60s with active COVID-19.

The CDR3 sequence is CASSLSRSGYTF. CDR3 DNA: TGTGCCAGCAGTTTATCCCGGAGTGGCTACACCTTC. The rearrangement joins TRBV28 to TRBJ1-2; no firm D call. V lost 1 base, J lost 7 bases, and 7 bases lay in between. The CDR3 length is 12 residues. The germline CDR1 and CDR2 sequences are MDHEN and SYDVKM.

The chain couples TRBV27 to TRBJ1-5; D remains ambiguous. Germline CDR1 is MNHEY and CDR2 is SMNVEV (reference sequence). CDR3 length: 14 amino acids. V lost 5 bases to trimming and J lost 5 bases, with 13 bases between them. The chain's CDR3 is CASSRDGVDQPQHF. The DNA of the CDR3 is TGTGCCAGCAGTAGAGACGGGGTGGATCAGCCCCAGCATTTT.

The rearrangement uses TRBV5-1 and TRBJ2-1; 7 nucleotides match TRBD2. This CDR3 contains 15 residues. Germline lookup yields CDR1 SGHRS and CDR2 YFSETQ. J was trimmed by 7 bases and V by 7 bases; bases with no gene match: 14. The DNA of the CDR3 is TGCGCCAGCGGCGAAATTCCGGGAGGCTATAATGAGCAGTTCTTC. It is translated as CASGEIPGGYNEQFF.

This clone has just one count. This chain uses TRBV27 with TRBJ2-1; 9 bases fit TRBD2. The length of the CDR3 is 15 residues. J gave up 5 bases and V 6 bases, and 8 bases lay outside the gene matches. Germline-derived CDR1 and CDR2 are MNHEY and SMNVEV (reference sequence). The DNA of the CDR3 is TGTGCCAGCAGCGATAGCGGGGGCCCTAACAATGAGCAGTTCTTC. This codes for CASSDSGGPNNEQFF.

The chain joins TRBV5-1 to TRBJ1-1, with D possibly TRBD1 on 6 matching bases. Trimming removed 4 bases from V and 4 bases from J, with 11 bases in between. The V gene's germline CDR1 is SGHRS and CDR2 YFSETQ. This CDR3 contains 13 residues. Here the CDR3 DNA reads TGCGCCAGCAGCCTTAAAGGGGGCACTGAAGCTTTCTTT. This encodes CASSLKGGTEAFF.

The J gene is TRBJ1-6, the V gene TRBV7-8; no clear D. This CDR3 contains 12 residues. V lost 5 bases and J 8 bases, leaving 7 bases between the germline ends. CDR1 is SGHVS and CDR2 is FQNEAQ in the germline V gene. CDR3 sequence reads: CASSPHYSPLHF. For the CDR3, the DNA is TGTGCCAGCAGCCCCCATTATTCACCCCTCCACTTT.

The CDR3 spells CASRTGQSLEEQYF. The CDR3 DNA reads as TGCGCCAGTCGGACGGGACAGAGCCTTGAGGAGCAGTACTTC. The rearrangement links TRBV5-1 to TRBJ2-7; 7 bases align to TRBD1. Trimming took 8 bases from V and 7 from J; bases not matched to a gene: 15. The length of the CDR3 is 14 residues. Germline V CDR1 and CDR2: SGHRS, YFSETQ.

The chain links TRBV29-1 to TRBJ1-4; a possible D gene is TRBD1 (5 bases). This CDR3 is 12 amino acids long. The germline V gene has CDR1 SQVTM and CDR2 ANQGSEA. V shed 6 bases and J shed 11 bases, with 16 bases lying between them. CDR3 nucleotides: TGCAGCGTCCTGGGGGACTCTGAGAAACTGTTTTTT. It encodes CSVLGDSEKLFF.

The rearrangement links TRBV9 to TRBJ1-1; a weak D match, TRBD1 (5 bases). Between the trimmed V and J ends, which lost 4 bases and 0 bases, there was a span of 13 bases. Germline CDR1 SGDLS, CDR2 YYNGEE. There are 15 residues in the CDR3. The CDR3 DNA reads TGTGCCAGCAGCCCGACGGGACTTTTGAACACTGAAGCTTTCTTT. Translating gives CASSPTGLLNTEAFF. The full variable domain, in which reference TRBV9 and TRBJ1-1 provide the parts outside the CDR3, is DSGVTQTPKHLITATGQRVTLRCSPRSGDLSVYWYQQSLDQGLQFLIQYYNGEERAKGNILERFSAQQFPDLHSELNLSSLELGDSALYFCASSPTGLLNTEAFFGQGTRLTVV.

This clone was counted a single time. The genes are TRBV4-1 and TRBJ2-1; 7 bases are a match to TRBD2. This CDR3 has 18 residues. With 1 base clipped from V and 0 bases from J, the junction kept 9 bases outside the gene matches. Germline values: CDR1 MGHRA, CDR2 YSYEKL. The CDR3 nucleotides read TGCGCCAGCAGCCAAGTCGACATGGGACTATACTCCTACAATGAGCAGTTCTTC. Amino acids: CASSQVDMGLYSYNEQFF.

This sequence joins TRBV6-6 and TRBJ2-3; TRBD2 agrees at 12 bases. Germline lookup yields CDR1 MNHNY and CDR2 SVGAGI (reference sequence). The CDR3 sequence is 15 residues long. The V segment lost 4 bases and the J segment 6 bases; nucleotides outside the gene matches: 5. The CDR3 DNA sequence: TGTGCCAGCAGTTTGACTAGCGGGAGTGGTGATACGCAGTATTTT. As protein: CASSLTSGSGDTQYF.

The J gene is TRBJ2-1, the V gene TRBV6-5; 12 nucleotides match TRBD2. The V and J ends lost 7 bases and 6 bases, in that order; junction bases with no gene match: 7. The CDR3 sequence is 15 residues long. The germline V gene encodes CDR1 MNHEY and CDR2 SVGAGI. This CDR3 is CASKELAGGANEQFF. In DNA form, the CDR3 reads TGTGCCAGCAAGGAACTAGCGGGAGGTGCCAATGAGCAGTTCTTC.

As to this clone: A read error may account for a junction end that differs from germline. The rearrangement links TRBV7-7 to TRBJ2-2; 8 nucleotides agree with TRBD2. CDR3 length: 16 amino acids. Germline V CDR1 and CDR2: SSHAT, FNYEAQ (reference sequence). CDR3 residues: CASSPHSGGSTGELFF. CDR3 coding DNA: TGTGCTAGCAGCCCTCACAGCGGGGGTTCCACCGGGGAGCTGTTTTTT.

By share of the sample, this clone is medium-sized. The chain is built from TRBV19 and TRBJ2-2, with 7 positions matching TRBD2. CDR1 and CDR2 (germline): LNHDA, SQIVND (reference sequence). The length of the CDR3 is 16 residues. Trimming took 2 bases from V and 6 from J; bases not matched to a gene: 9. DNA for the CDR3: TGTGCCAGTAGTATAAGGAGCGGGGTAGGGTCCGGGGAGCTGTTTTTT. It specifies CASSIRSGVGSGELFF. The full variable domain, rest sourced from reference TRBV19 and TRBJ2-2, is DGGITQSPKYLFRKEGQNVTLSCEQNLNHDAMYWYRQDPGQGLRLIYYSQIVNDFQKGDIAEGYSVSREKKESFPLTVTSAQKNPTAFYLCASSIRSGVGSGELFFGEGSRLTVL.

The chain employs TRBV6-5 and TRBJ1-6, with D uncertain. V gave up 6 bases and J gave up 11 bases, with 14 bases separating them. The CDR3 runs 13 residues. Germline V gives CDR1 MNHEY, CDR2 SVGAGI. This CDR3 reads CASSFGLGAPLHF. The CDR3 DNA reads TGTGCCAGCAGCTTCGGACTTGGGGCACCCCTCCACTTT.

This chain uses TRBV20-1 with TRBJ2-5; the D is unclear. Germline loops: CDR1 DFQATT, CDR2 SNEGSKA (reference sequence). V was trimmed by 5 bases and J by 3 bases, leaving 7 bases between them. This CDR3 contains 11 residues. The CDR3 spells CSAHSKETQYF. The CDR3 nucleotides are TGCAGTGCTCACTCTAAAGAGACCCAGTACTTC.

The chain combines TRBV19 with TRBJ1-1, with D perhaps TRBD1 (6 bases). Trimming left V 9 bases short and J 7 bases short, with 18 bases between. The CDR3 sequence is 13 residues long. Per germline, CDR1 LNHDA and CDR2 SQIVND (reference sequence). CDR3 DNA: TGTGCCAGCAAAACAGGGATGGTTGGTGAAGCTTTCTTT. It specifies CASKTGMVGEAFF.

The chain uses TRBV27 and TRBJ2-1; D not certain. Germline CDR1 reads MNHEY; CDR2 reads SMNVEV (reference sequence). With 1 base removed from V and 7 bases from J, the gap between germline ends came to 5 bases. The CDR3 has 12 amino acids. In DNA, the CDR3 is TGTGCCAGCAGTTTATATCCTAATGAGCAGTTCTTC. It is translated as CASSLYPNEQFF.

The rearrangement uses TRBV28 and TRBJ2-7; 8 bases line up with TRBD1. Per germline, CDR1 MDHEN and CDR2 SYDVKM. V lost 6 bases to trimming and J lost 0 bases; unmatched junction nucleotides: 4. This CDR3 is 14 amino acids long. For the CDR3, the DNA is TGTGCCAGCAGGATTACAGGGGGCTCCTACGAGCAGTACTTC. The encoded protein is CASRITGGSYEQYF.

The chain recombines TRBV10-2 with TRBJ1-1; 11 bases line up with TRBD1. Germline values: CDR1 WSHSY, CDR2 SAAADI. The CDR3 contains 15 residues. V was pared by 4 bases and J by 0 bases, with 1 base of the junction left unmatched. CDR3 DNA sequence: TGCGCCAGCAGTGGGACAGGGGGCTTGAACACTGAAGCTTTCTTT. Its protein product is CASSGTGGLNTEAFF.